This TCR beta chain appears in the sequencing data of a study of blood T cell repertoires in COVID-19. In germline, CDR1 is SGHVS, CDR2 FQNEAQ. The germline V and J ends were trimmed by 3 bases and 0 bases, with 12 bases remaining between them. The CDR3 is made up of 16 amino acids. Using immunoSEQ multiplex PCR, the repertoire was profiled, and TCRdb retains in-frame clones only, with some absent. The top ten clones hold over 15% of a sample with about 76,000 clones, about 88% of them seen once. This clone came up once. Source material: peripheral blood. The chain carries TRBV7-8 and TRBJ2-1; D may be TRBD2 (6 bases). The receptor was derived from a human donor in a cohort sampled during active COVID-19. CDR3 in amino acids: CASSFGDWSSYNEQFF. CDR3 bases: TGTGCCAGCAGCTTCGGGGACTGGAGCTCCTACAATGAGCAGTTCTTC.